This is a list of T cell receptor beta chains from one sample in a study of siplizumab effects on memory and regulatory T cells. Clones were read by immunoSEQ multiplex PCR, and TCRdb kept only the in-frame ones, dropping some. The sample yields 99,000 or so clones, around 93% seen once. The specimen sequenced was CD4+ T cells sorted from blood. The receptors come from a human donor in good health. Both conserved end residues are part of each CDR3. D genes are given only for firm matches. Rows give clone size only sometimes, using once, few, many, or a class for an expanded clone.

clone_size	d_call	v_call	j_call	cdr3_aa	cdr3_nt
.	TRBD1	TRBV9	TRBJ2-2	CASSLRDRDTGELFF	TGTGCCAGCAGCCTAAGGGACAGAGACACCGGGGAGCTGTTTTTT
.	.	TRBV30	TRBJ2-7	CAWSRAGISYEQYF	TGTGCCTGGTCCAGGGCAGGCATCTCCTACGAGCAGTACTTC
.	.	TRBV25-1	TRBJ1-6	CASSDRGSSYNSPLHF	TGTGCCAGCAGTGACCGGGGGAGCTCCTATAATTCACCCCTCCACTTT
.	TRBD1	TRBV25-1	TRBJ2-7	CASTRTGRLYEQYF	TGTGCCAGCACAAGGACAGGGAGACTCTACGAGCAGTACTTC
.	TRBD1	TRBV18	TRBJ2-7	CASLTGRGHEQYF	TGTGCCAGCTTGACGGGTAGGGGGCACGAGCAGTACTTC
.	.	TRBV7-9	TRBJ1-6	CASSFSQLNSPLHF	TGTGCCAGCAGCTTCTCACAGCTAAATTCACCCCTCCACTTT
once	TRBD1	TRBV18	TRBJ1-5	CASSTGEAGGQPQHF	TGTGCCAGCTCAACAGGGGAAGCTGGCGGTCAGCCCCAGCATTTT
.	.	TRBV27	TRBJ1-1	CASSYKPYTEAFF	TGTGCCAGCAGTTACAAACCCTACACTGAAGCTTTCTTT
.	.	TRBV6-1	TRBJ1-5	CATGRAGDNQPQHF	TGTGCCACCGGGAGGGCAGGTGACAATCAGCCCCAGCATTTT
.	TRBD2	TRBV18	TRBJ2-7	CASSLAGASYEQYF	TGTGCCAGCTCACTAGCGGGGGCCTCCTACGAGCAGTACTTC
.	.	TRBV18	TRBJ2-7	CASSPSSEQYF	TGTGCCAGCTCACCATCCTCCGAGCAGTACTTC
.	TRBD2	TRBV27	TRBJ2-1	CASSLGPTGGPSNEQFF	TGTGCCAGCAGTTTAGGCCCGACGGGGGGGCCGTCGAATGAGCAGTTCTTC
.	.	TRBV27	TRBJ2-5	CASSPLYQETQYF	TGTGCCAGCAGTCCCCTGTACCAAGAGACCCAGTACTTC
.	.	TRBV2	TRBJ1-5	CASTGEAGQPQHF	TGTGCCAGCACGGGAGAGGCGGGTCAGCCCCAGCATTTT
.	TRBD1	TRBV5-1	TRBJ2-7	CASSLVWDSSYEQYF	TGCGCCAGCAGCTTGGTTTGGGACAGCTCCTACGAGCAGTACTTC
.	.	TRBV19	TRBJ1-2	CASSLGGPYGYTF	TGTGCCAGTAGTCTAGGCGGGCCTTATGGCTACACCTTC
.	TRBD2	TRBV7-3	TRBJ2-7	CASSRGGGVSYEQYF	TGTGCCAGCAGCAGGGGCGGGGGAGTCTCCTACGAGCAGTACTTC
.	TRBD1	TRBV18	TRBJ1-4	CASSRQGIGGEKLFF	TGTGCCAGCTCACGACAGGGGATTGGCGGCGAAAAACTGTTTTTT
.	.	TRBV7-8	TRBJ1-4	CASSWTNEKLFF	TGTGCCAGCAGCTGGACTAATGAAAAACTGTTTTTT
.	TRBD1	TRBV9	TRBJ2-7	CASSVAGTGGGEQYF	TGTGCCAGCAGCGTAGCTGGGACAGGAGGGGGCGAGCAGTACTTC
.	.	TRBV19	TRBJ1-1	CASNLRGGRIGAFF	TGTGCCAGTAACTTGAGGGGCGGAAGAATCGGAGCTTTCTTT
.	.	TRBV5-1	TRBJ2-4	CASSPTALLDIQYF	TGCGCCAGCAGCCCGACAGCCCTCTTGGACATTCAGTACTTC
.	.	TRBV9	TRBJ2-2	CASSVAPGERAGELFF	TGTGCCAGCAGCGTAGCCCCCGGGGAGCGCGCCGGGGAGCTGTTTTTT
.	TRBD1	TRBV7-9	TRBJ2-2	CASSRTGVTGELFF	TGTGCCAGCAGTAGGACAGGGGTAACCGGGGAGCTGTTTTTT
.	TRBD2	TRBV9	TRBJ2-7	CASSVLAGSYEQYF	TGTGCCAGCAGCGTACTAGCGGGGAGCTACGAGCAGTACTTC
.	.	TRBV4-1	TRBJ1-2	CASSQDRLGRSGYTF	TGCGCCAGCAGCCAAGATAGGCTGGGGCGTAGTGGCTACACCTTC
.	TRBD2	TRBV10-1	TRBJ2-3	CASGRGTSADTQYF	TGCGCCAGCGGGAGAGGGACTAGCGCGGATACGCAGTATTTT
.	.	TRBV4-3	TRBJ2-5	CASIAETQYF	TGCGCCAGCATCGCGGAGACCCAGTACTTC
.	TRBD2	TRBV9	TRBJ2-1	CASSVGAGGIYNEQFF	TGTGCCAGCAGCGTAGGGGCGGGAGGCATTTACAATGAGCAGTTCTTC
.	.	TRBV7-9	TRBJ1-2	CASSFGRDYGYTF	TGTGCCAGCAGCTTCGGTAGGGACTATGGCTACACCTTC
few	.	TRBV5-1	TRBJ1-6	CASSLGARVDSPLHF	TGCGCCAGCAGCTTGGGGGCCAGGGTAGATTCACCCCTCCACTTT
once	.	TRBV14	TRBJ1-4	CASSHGWKLFF	TGTGCCAGCAGCCACGGGTGGAAACTGTTTTTT
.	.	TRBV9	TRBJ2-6	CASSPGHRVSGANVLTF	TGTGCCAGCAGCCCCGGCCACAGGGTATCTGGGGCCAACGTCCTGACTTTC
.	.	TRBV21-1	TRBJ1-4	CASATGAVNEKLFF	TGTGCCAGCGCCACAGGGGCGGTTAATGAAAAACTGTTTTTT
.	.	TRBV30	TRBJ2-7	CAWSVTGIYEQYF	TGTGCCTGGAGTGTTACAGGGATCTACGAGCAGTACTTC
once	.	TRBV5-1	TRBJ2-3	CASSLAGGHQDTQYF	TGCGCCAGCAGCTTGGCTGGGGGGCATCAAGATACGCAGTATTTT
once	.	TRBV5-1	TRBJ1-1	CASSLGPERNTEAFF	TGCGCCAGCAGCTTGGGTCCAGAACGGAACACTGAAGCTTTCTTT
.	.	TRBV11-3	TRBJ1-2	CASSSSRGYGYTF	TGTGCCAGCAGCTCGTCACGGGGCTATGGCTACACCTTC
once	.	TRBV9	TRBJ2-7	CASSLVGGEQYF	TGTGCCAGCAGCCTCGTCGGCGGGGAGCAGTACTTC
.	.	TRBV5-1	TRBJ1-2	CASSFEGPNYGYTF	TGCGCCAGCAGCTTCGAAGGGCCTAACTATGGCTACACCTTC
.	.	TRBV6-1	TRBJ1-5	CASSPQNQPQHF	TGTGCCAGCAGCCCACAGAATCAGCCCCAGCATTTT
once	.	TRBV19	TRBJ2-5	CASSPQGSKTQYF	TGTGCCAGTAGTCCACAGGGATCCAAGACCCAGTACTTC
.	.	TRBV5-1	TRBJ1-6	CASSLATLDSPLHF	TGCGCCAGCAGCTTGGCCACTCTGGATTCACCCCTCCACTTT
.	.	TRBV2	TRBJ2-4	CASGGESIKNIQYF	TGTGCCAGCGGAGGAGAGTCGATCAAAAACATTCAGTACTTC